This is a list of T cell receptor beta chains from one sample in a study of cytomegalovirus exposure and HLA in healthy donors. Only in-frame clones appear in the TCRdb table, and some are missing; sequencing was by immunoSEQ multiplex PCR. In the table there are roughly 200,000 clones, around 88% of which are singletons. The sequencing input was PBMCs. The receptor set was obtained from a woman in her twenties or thirties in good health and CMV-seronegative. The CDR3 runs from the conserved cysteine through the conserved F or W. D genes are given only for firm matches. Where a row states a size, it is once, few, many or the class of an expanded clone; other rows omit it.

CDR3aa: CAIRGGSEADTQYF; CDR3nt: TGTGCCATCAGGGGTGGGTCTGAGGCCGATACGCAGTATTTT; j_gene: TRBJ2-3; abundance: .; d_gene: .; v_gene: TRBV10-3
CDR3aa: CACNRGYEQYF; CDR3nt: TGTGCTTGCAACAGGGGCTACGAGCAGTACTTC; j_gene: TRBJ2-7; abundance: .; d_gene: TRBD1; v_gene: TRBV28
CDR3aa: CASSQTYEQYF; CDR3nt: TGTGCCAGCAGTCAGACCTACGAGCAGTACTTC; j_gene: TRBJ2-7; abundance: .; d_gene: .; v_gene: TRBV6-1
CDR3aa: CSVESWKGQGTEAFF; CDR3nt: TGCAGCGTTGAATCATGGAAGGGACAGGGCACTGAAGCTTTCTTT; j_gene: TRBJ1-1; abundance: .; d_gene: TRBD1; v_gene: TRBV29-1
CDR3aa: CASSPSGYQPQHF; CDR3nt: TGCGCCAGCAGCCCCTCGGGGTATCAGCCCCAGCATTTT; j_gene: TRBJ1-5; abundance: .; d_gene: .; v_gene: TRBV4-1
CDR3aa: CASSFPDGLAGLSYNEQFF; CDR3nt: TGTGCCAGCAGCTTTCCAGACGGACTAGCGGGGCTCTCCTACAATGAGCAGTTCTTC; j_gene: TRBJ2-1; abundance: .; d_gene: TRBD2; v_gene: TRBV5-5
CDR3aa: CASSWTDMNTEAFF; CDR3nt: TGTGCCAGCAGCTGGACTGATATGAACACTGAAGCTTTCTTT; j_gene: TRBJ1-1; abundance: .; d_gene: .; v_gene: TRBV5-8
CDR3aa: CASSALTGPLNQPQHF; CDR3nt: TGCGCCAGCAGTGCCTTGACAGGGCCGCTCAATCAGCCCCAGCATTTT; j_gene: TRBJ1-5; abundance: .; d_gene: TRBD1; v_gene: TRBV10-2
CDR3aa: CASSARTGTEAFF; CDR3nt: TGTGCCAGTAGTGCCCGAACCGGCACTGAAGCTTTCTTT; j_gene: TRBJ1-1; abundance: .; d_gene: .; v_gene: TRBV19
CDR3aa: CSAPANYGYTF; CDR3nt: TGCAGTGCCCCGGCTAACTATGGCTACACCTTC; j_gene: TRBJ1-2; abundance: few; d_gene: .; v_gene: TRBV20-1
CDR3aa: CASRPELNSPLHF; CDR3nt: TGTGCCAGCAGACCCGAACTGAATTCACCCCTCCACTTT; j_gene: TRBJ1-6; abundance: .; d_gene: .; v_gene: TRBV6-1
CDR3aa: CAISGQGRGSYNEQFF; CDR3nt: TGTGCCATCAGTGGTCAAGGCAGGGGGTCCTACAATGAGCAGTTCTTC; j_gene: TRBJ2-1; abundance: .; d_gene: TRBD1; v_gene: TRBV10-3
CDR3aa: CASSLGVLPNTGELFF; CDR3nt: TGTGCCAGCAGCTTGGGAGTGCTACCGAACACCGGGGAGCTGTTTTTT; j_gene: TRBJ2-2; abundance: few; d_gene: .; v_gene: TRBV5-8
CDR3aa: CASSVEQGLETQYF; CDR3nt: TGTGCCAGCAGTGTGGAGCAGGGTCTAGAGACCCAGTACTTC; j_gene: TRBJ2-5; abundance: .; d_gene: .; v_gene: TRBV2
CDR3aa: CASSNSGQYNEQFF; CDR3nt: TGTGCCAGCAGCAATTCGGGACAATACAATGAGCAGTTCTTC; j_gene: TRBJ2-1; abundance: .; d_gene: .; v_gene: TRBV11-3
CDR3aa: CASRSGGLWEQYF; CDR3nt: TGTGCCAGCAGGAGCGGGGGTCTGTGGGAGCAGTACTTC; j_gene: TRBJ2-7; abundance: few; d_gene: TRBD2; v_gene: TRBV6-1
CDR3aa: CASSLQRAGETQYF; CDR3nt: TGTGCCAGCAGCCTCCAGAGGGCGGGGGAGACCCAGTACTTC; j_gene: TRBJ2-5; abundance: .; d_gene: .; v_gene: TRBV11-2
CDR3aa: CASSGALRTGYLGELFF; CDR3nt: TGCGCCAGCAGCGGTGCCCTTCGGACAGGGTACCTTGGGGAGCTGTTTTTT; j_gene: TRBJ2-2; abundance: .; d_gene: TRBD1; v_gene: TRBV5-1
CDR3aa: CASSYSAGQPHQPQHF; CDR3nt: TGTGCCAGCAGTTACTCGGCGGGACAGCCCCATCAGCCCCAGCATTTT; j_gene: TRBJ1-5; abundance: .; d_gene: TRBD1; v_gene: TRBV6-6
CDR3aa: CASSVSGTGDTGELFF; CDR3nt: TGTGCCAGCAGTGTCTCCGGGACAGGGGATACCGGGGAGCTGTTTTTT; j_gene: TRBJ2-2; abundance: .; d_gene: TRBD1; v_gene: TRBV27
CDR3aa: CASRLGGQNEQFF; CDR3nt: TGTGCCAGCAGATTAGGGGGTCAGAATGAGCAGTTCTTC; j_gene: TRBJ2-1; abundance: .; d_gene: .; v_gene: TRBV6-6
CDR3aa: CASSDLNQINYGYTF; CDR3nt: TGTGCCAGCAGCGATCTCAATCAGATAAACTATGGCTACACCTTC; j_gene: TRBJ1-2; abundance: .; d_gene: .; v_gene: TRBV6-1